These 32 T cell receptor beta chains originate from one sample sequenced in a study of blood T cell repertoires in COVID-19. Produced via immunoSEQ multiplex PCR; TCRdb's table is partial and in-frame only. The repertoire holds about 300,000 clones, with 85% to 90% as singletons. The sample consisted of peripheral blood. The source is a woman aged 25 to 39 with COVID-19, enrolled during active disease.

The gene calls are TRBV25-1 and TRBJ2-5, with D possibly being TRBD2 (6 bases). The ends were cut back, 7 bases at V and 3 bases at J, with 15 bases in the middle. The CDR3 runs to 14 residues. From germline, CDR1 is MGHDK and CDR2 SYGVNS. The CDR3 here is CASTGPSAKETQYF. Here the CDR3 DNA reads TGTGCCAGCACCGGGCCTAGCGCCAAAGAGACCCAGTACTTC.

V gene TRBV18 combines with J gene TRBJ2-1; D not certain. Germline-derived CDR1 and CDR2 are KGHSH and LQKENI. The CDR3 length is 13 residues. Trimming pared 2 bases from V and 10 bases from J, leaving 12 bases between. The chain's CDR3 is CASSPVSSWEQFF. As DNA, the CDR3 is TGTGCCAGCTCACCAGTTTCCAGTTGGGAGCAGTTCTTC.

In regard to this clone: Since a much larger clone is just one base distant, this may be a read error. The chain employs TRBV7-8 and TRBJ1-1, with 9 bases aligning to TRBD1. This CDR3 has 14 residues. The V gene end was trimmed by 3 bases and the J gene end by 1 base; junction bases not matched to a gene: 0. Germline loops: CDR1 SGHVS, CDR2 FQNEAQ. CDR3 region: CASSLGQGNTEAFF. The CDR3 coding sequence is TGTGCCAGCAGCTTGGGACAGGGGAACACTGAAGCTTTCTTT. Together with reference TRBV7-8 and TRBJ1-1, the CDR3 gives the full variable domain: GAGVSQSPRYKVAKRGQDVALRCDPISGHVSLFWYQQALGQGPEFLTYFQNEAQLDKSGLPSDRFFAERPEGSVSTLKIQRTQQEDSAVYLCASSLGQGNTEAFFGQGTRLTVV.

Here the CDR3 DNA reads TGTGCCAGCAGGTCCGGGTTGACCTCTGGAAACACCATATATTTT. It encodes CASRSGLTSGNTIYF. This chain joins TRBV7-2 and TRBJ1-3, with D uncertain. Germline values: CDR1 SGHTA, CDR2 FQGNSA. This CDR3 spans 15 amino acids. V gave up 6 bases and J gave up 0 bases, with 12 bases separating them.

The genes are TRBV2 and TRBJ2-3, with 11 bases matching TRBD1. CDR3 length: 19 amino acids. Germline V gives CDR1 SNHLY, CDR2 FYNNEI. The trim removed 4 bases at V and 2 bases at J, leaving 14 bases unmatched. The CDR3 region has the DNA TGTGCCAGCAGTGGTCCCGGGACAGGGGGTCCAGTGTTCACAGATACGCAGTATTTT. This translates into CASSGPGTGGPVFTDTQYF.

This clone was observed a handful of times. This chain uses TRBV18 with TRBJ1-2; no firm D call. The CDR3 runs to 15 residues. Trimming took 1 base from V and 0 from J, leaving 9 bases between them. Germline assignment: CDR1 KGHSH and CDR2 LQKENI. CDR3 sequence reads: CASSPRENANYGYTF. In DNA form, the CDR3 reads TGTGCCAGCTCACCACGTGAGAACGCTAACTATGGCTACACCTTC.

The chain employs TRBV29-1 and TRBJ2-7; 15 positions match TRBD2. The CDR3 is 15 amino acids. Germline CDR1 SQVTM, CDR2 ANQGSEA. The J segment lost 2 bases and the V segment lost 6 bases, leaving 5 bases of the junction unmatched. In DNA form, the CDR3 reads TGCAGCGTCGAATGGACTAGCGGGGGGGCCTACGAGCAGTACGTC. This encodes CSVEWTSGGAYEQYV.

The V call is TRBV5-8, the J call TRBJ2-7, with D possibly matching TRBD1 (6 bases). The CDR3 has 12 amino acids. From germline, CDR1 is SGHTS and CDR2 YDEGEE. The V gene lost 2 bases and the J gene lost 6 bases, with 9 bases spanning the gap. For the CDR3, the DNA is TGTGCCAGCAGCTTTGGACAGAGCGAGCAGTACGTC. It encodes CASSFGQSEQYV.

The gene calls are TRBV5-4 and TRBJ1-1, with 11 bases aligning to TRBD1. Germline V gene data show CDR1 as SGHNT and CDR2 as YYREEE (reference sequence). This CDR3 region has 15 residues. The J segment lost 6 bases and the V segment lost 4 bases, leaving 8 bases of the junction unmatched. CDR3 DNA: TGTGCCAGCAGCCTCTACGGGACAGGGGGTCCTGAAGCTTTCTTT. Protein product: CASSLYGTGGPEAFF.

Comments on this clone: The identical CDR3 is also encoded by other nucleotide sequences in the sample. The chain is built from TRBV2 and TRBJ1-2, with a possible D match to TRBD1 (6 bases). Germline lookup yields CDR1 SNHLY and CDR2 FYNNEI. The CDR3 consists of 14 residues. The V and J ends lost 8 bases and 2 bases respectively, with 15 bases between them. The CDR3 DNA sequence: TGTGCCAGCTCCCGGCAGGGGCCGAACTATGGCTACACCTTC. It yields the protein CASSRQGPNYGYTF.

J is TRBJ2-7 and V is TRBV11-1; weak D call: TRBD1 (5 bases). Trimming left V 7 bases short and J 3 bases short, with 16 bases between. This CDR3 is 14 amino acids long. In germline, CDR1 is SGHAT, CDR2 FQDESV (reference sequence). The CDR3 region has the DNA TGTGCCAGCACCCCGACAGCGCTCTACTACGAGCAGTACTTC. Translating it yields CASTPTALYYEQYF.

J is TRBJ1-4 and V is TRBV7-2, with 9 nucleotides matching TRBD1. CDR1 SGHTA and CDR2 FQGNSA come from the germline V gene. With V trimmed by 2 bases and J by 7 bases, 8 bases remained unmatched. CDR3 length: 16 residues. The CDR3 spells CASSLLQGAIREKLFF. In nucleotides, the CDR3 is TGTGCCAGCAGCTTATTACAGGGGGCAATTCGTGAAAAACTGTTTTTT.

The chain carries TRBV7-9 and TRBJ1-1; 7 bases agree with TRBD1. V was clipped by 4 bases and J by 5 bases; unmatched bases: 7. The germline CDR1 and CDR2 sequences are SEHNR and FQNEAQ (reference sequence). CDR3 size: 14 residues. CDR3 loop: CASSSWDRATEAFF. Here the CDR3 DNA reads TGTGCCAGCAGCTCCTGGGACAGAGCTACTGAAGCTTTCTTT.

The chain links TRBV20-1 to TRBJ1-4, with 7 bases matching TRBD1. Germline V gene lookup returns CDR1 DFQATT and CDR2 SNEGSKA (reference sequence). The CDR3 extends over 11 amino acids. The CDR3 DNA is TGCGGCGGACAGGATGACGAAAAACTGTTTTTT. It encodes CGGQDDEKLFF.

V gene TRBV9 combines with J gene TRBJ2-2, with TRBD1 identical over 7 bases. The length of the CDR3 is 15 residues. J lost 6 bases, V lost 4 bases, and 9 bases had no gene match. Germline V gives CDR1 SGDLS, CDR2 YYNGEE. For the CDR3, the DNA is TGTGCCAGCAGCCCCCGTCTCACAGGGGCCGGGGAGCTGTTTTTT. Residues: CASSPRLTGAGELFF.

The V and J genes are TRBV6-4 and TRBJ2-7, with D possibly being TRBD1 (5 bases). Trimming pared 10 bases from V and 5 bases from J, leaving 24 bases between. This CDR3 contains 15 residues. In germline, CDR1 is MRHNA, CDR2 SNTAGT. CDR3 bases: TGTGCCAATATTAGGACATCTCGAAGGTTCGACGAGCAGTACTTC. Protein sequence: CANIRTSRRFDEQYF.

The rearrangement uses TRBV2 and TRBJ2-3, with D perhaps matching TRBD2 (6 bases). V was clipped by 4 bases and J by 3 bases, with 20 bases between them. This CDR3 has 17 amino acids. In germline, CDR1 is SNHLY, CDR2 FYNNEI. In nucleotides, the CDR3 is TGTGCCAGCAGTGGCCTTGGGACTGCGAGGAGGACAGATACGCAGTATTTT. Translation: CASSGLGTARRTDTQYF.

This chain joins TRBV12-3 or TRBV12-4 and TRBJ2-1; 7 bases are shared with TRBD1. This CDR3 spans 13 amino acids. The ends lost 6 bases at V and 6 bases at J; junction bases unmatched: 5. As DNA, the CDR3 is TGTGCCAGCAGCTCGACAGGGTTCAATGAGCAGTTCTTC. This gives the protein CASSSTGFNEQFF.

CDR3 in amino acids: CASSQDFGGERTDTQYF. The DNA for the CDR3 is TGCGCCAGCAGCCAAGACTTTGGGGGGGAGCGCACAGATACGCAGTATTTT. The rearrangement links TRBV4-1 to TRBJ2-3; 7 bases fit TRBD2. With 0 bases clipped from V and 1 base from J, the junction kept 7 bases outside the gene matches. CDR3 length: 17 residues. CDR1 and CDR2 from the germline V gene are MGHRA and YSYEKL.

The rearrangement joins TRBV4-1 to TRBJ2-7; maybe TRBD1 (6 bases). V lost 3 bases and J 4 bases, leaving 13 bases between the germline ends. The CDR3 sequence is 14 residues long. In germline, CDR1 is MGHRA, CDR2 YSYEKL. CDR3: CASSQNSQGYEQYF. The DNA for the CDR3 is TGCGCCAGCAGCCAGAACTCTCAGGGGTACGAGCAGTACTTC.

This clone was detected only once. The gene calls are TRBV27 and TRBJ1-6; D unclear. Germline V gives CDR1 MNHEY, CDR2 SMNVEV (reference sequence). V shed 4 bases and J shed 12 bases, with 16 bases lying between them. There are 14 residues in the CDR3. The CDR3 coding sequence is TGTGCCAGCAGTTCGCACCCAGGCACCGGACCCCTCCACTTT. It specifies CASSSHPGTGPLHF.

The chain carries TRBV9 and TRBJ2-5; tentative D call: TRBD2 (5 bases). This CDR3 is built from 15 residues. V dropped 0 bases and J dropped 3 bases, with 12 bases sitting between them. From germline, CDR1 is SGDLS and CDR2 YYNGEE. The CDR3 DNA reads TGTGCCAGCAGCGTAGAGGGCGACTATAAAGAGACCCAGTACTTC. Its protein is CASSVEGDYKETQYF.

This clone has only one observation. The genes are TRBV4-2 and TRBJ1-5; D is ambiguous. This CDR3 has 13 amino acids. CDR1 is LGHNA, CDR2 YNFKEQ, per germline. V was cut by 0 bases and J by 6 bases, with 6 bases left in between. As DNA, the CDR3 is TGTGCCAGCAGCCAAGATCTAAGTCAGCCCCAGCATTTT. This gives the protein CASSQDLSQPQHF.

This sequence joins TRBV5-1 and TRBJ1-3; TRBD1 matches 10 bases. This CDR3 comprises 17 residues. Germline V lookup: CDR1 SGHRS, CDR2 YFSETQ. V shed 4 bases and J 2 bases; nucleotides not matched to a gene: 9. The CDR3 region has the DNA TGCGCCAGCAGCGAGTTAGGACAGGGGGTAACTGGAAACACCATATATTTT. As protein: CASSELGQGVTGNTIYF.

The rearrangement joins TRBV5-1 to TRBJ1-6; D ambiguous. Germline V CDR1 and CDR2: SGHRS, YFSETQ. The CDR3 has 15 amino acids. V was clipped by 0 bases and J by 6 bases, with 10 bases between them. CDR3 in DNA: TGCGCCAGCAGCTTGGACGGACGGGGTAATTCACCCCTCCACTTT. Its translation: CASSLDGRGNSPLHF.

The genes are TRBV6-6 and TRBJ2-5, with D perhaps matching TRBD2 (7 bases). Germline V gives CDR1 MNHNY, CDR2 SVGAGI (reference sequence). The CDR3 is 16 residues long. V dropped 4 bases and J dropped 1 base, with 16 bases sitting between them. CDR3 nucleotides: TGTGCCAGCAGTTTCCCCGCGGGGGCGATCCAAGAGACCCAGTACTTC. Amino acids: CASSFPAGAIQETQYF.

The count of this clone is one. The chain combines TRBV7-8 with TRBJ1-2; D possibly corresponds to TRBD1 (5 bases). Looked up from germline, CDR1 is SGHVS and CDR2 is FQNEAQ. The CDR3 is made up of 12 amino acids. The germline V and J ends were trimmed by 5 bases and 8 bases, with 12 bases remaining between them. In DNA form, the CDR3 reads TGTGCCAGCAGCCAAGACAGACGCGGCTACACCTTC. Translated: CASSQDRRGYTF.

This chain joins TRBV11-2 and TRBJ2-1; 7 bases map to TRBD2. This CDR3 has 13 residues. Germline CDR1 is SGHAT and CDR2 is FQNNGV. V gave up 8 bases and J gave up 9 bases; unmatched junction bases: 10. CDR3: CASLEGGAGEQFF. Here the CDR3 DNA reads TGTGCCAGCTTGGAGGGAGGGGCAGGTGAGCAGTTCTTC.

The chain links TRBV6-2 or TRBV6-3 to TRBJ1-1, with TRBD1 matching over 8 bases. The CDR3 runs 13 residues. The ends lost 5 bases at V and 4 bases at J; junction bases unmatched: 3. Per the germline V gene, CDR1 is MNHEY and CDR2 is SVGEGT. The CDR3 DNA reads as TGTGCCAGCAGTACAGGGGGTATCACTGAAGCTTTCTTT. Protein product: CASSTGGITEAFF.

The chain joins TRBV5-6 to TRBJ2-2; D unresolved. Trimming took 2 bases from V and 7 from J, leaving 6 bases between them. Germline CDR1 reads SGHDT; CDR2 reads YYEEEE. CDR3 length: 12 residues. The CDR3 sequence is CASSLFHGELFF. For the CDR3, the DNA is TGTGCCAGCAGCTTATTTCACGGGGAGCTGTTTTTT.

This clone occurred a few times. V and J are TRBV6-1 and TRBJ2-1; tentatively, D is TRBD1 (6 bases). Germline V gene data show CDR1 as MNHNS and CDR2 as SASEGT. V lost 3 bases and J 2 bases, leaving 14 bases between the germline ends. The CDR3 spans 16 residues. Written as DNA, the CDR3 is TGTGCCAGCAGTGAGGAACCGGGACAAGCCTACAATGAGCAGTTCTTC. It specifies CASSEEPGQAYNEQFF.

The chain couples TRBV30 to TRBJ1-6; D unclear. This CDR3 is built from 13 residues. Trimming left V 2 bases short and J 13 bases short, with 15 bases between. Germline CDR1 and CDR2: GTSNPN and SVGIG (reference sequence). This CDR3 reads CAWSTTPQVPLHF. Here the CDR3 DNA reads TGTGCCTGGAGTACCACCCCTCAGGTGCCCCTCCACTTT.